This TCR beta chain was captured by sequencing in a study of CD8+CD57+ T cells in acquired aplastic anemia. Study-wide context: Sorting CD4+ and CD8+ cells gave DNA averaging about 3.1 ug. Whole-study results and caveats: Patients and controls shared some 30 CD8+ CDR3 sequences, highly expressed in patients. Patients versus controls showed no significant CD8+ Simpson's diversity difference.

Trimming stripped 4 bases from V and 0 bases from J, with 13 bases between. This CDR3 has 16 residues. CDR1 and CDR2 (germline): SNHLY, FYNNEI. The TCR beta profiling, which covered VDJ combination and CDR3 sequence, was carried out using genomic DNA as the template. MiXCR, run by TCRdb on the reads, gives a single entry per CDR3 protein. The data hold some 410,000 distinct CDR3 sequences, with around 72% observed a single time. Details on this clonotype: Antigen specificity is unknown.

The rearrangement links TRBV2 to TRBJ2-1; tentative D call: TRBD2 (6 bases). The source material was sorted CD4+, CD8+, or CD8+CD57+ T cells (not recorded which) from PBMCs. This TCR was recovered from a human donor in good health, serving as a control. The CDR3 spells CASSGGRGSSYNEQFF. The DNA for the CDR3 is TGTGCCAGCAGTGGAGGCCGGGGGAGCTCCTACAATGAGCAGTTCTTC.